A selection of T cell receptor beta chains follows, all from one sample in a study of Ad26.COV2.S vaccination and SARS-CoV-2 variants. The table came from immunoSEQ multiplex PCR; TCRdb's copy has only in-frame clones and leaves some out. The sample has some 420,000 clones; around nine tenths are singletons. The source material was peripheral blood, sampled in a trial of Ad26.COV2.S vaccine versus placebo. These TCRs come from a person aged 18-65 years who received the Ad26.COV2.S COVID-19 vaccine or a placebo. Each CDR3 is given with its conserved first and last residue. The D gene is left open where the match is weak. The listing skips clone size in some rows; elsewhere it reads once, few, many or a size class.

CASSLVGGRGAKNIQYF	TGTGCCAGCAGCTTAGTTGGGGGCCGGGGAGCCAAAAACATTCAGTACTTC	TRBV7-9	TRBJ2-4	NA	NA
CASSWGRGTDTQYF	TGTGCCAGCAGTTGGGGACGGGGCACAGATACGCAGTATTTT	TRBV27	TRBJ2-3	NA	NA
CASSQPGQGDEQYF	TGTGCCAGCAGCCAGCCGGGACAGGGCGACGAGCAGTACTTC	TRBV14	TRBJ2-7	once	TRBD1
CASSQEGRSTYEQYF	TGCGCCAGCAGCCAAGAAGGCCGTTCAACCTACGAGCAGTACTTC	TRBV4-1	TRBJ2-7	NA	NA
CASSAEGSPLHF	TGTGCCAGCAGCGCGGAGGGGTCACCCCTCCACTTT	TRBV5-5	TRBJ1-6	NA	NA
CASRQVNTEAFF	TGTGCCAGCAGACAGGTAAACACTGAAGCTTTCTTT	TRBV11-1	TRBJ1-1	NA	NA
CASSERWGALRETQYF	TGTGCCAGCAGTGAACGGTGGGGGGCTTTACGAGAGACCCAGTACTTC	TRBV6-1	TRBJ2-5	NA	NA
CATSRQGPSPLHF	TGTGCCACCAGCAGGCAGGGGCCTTCACCCCTCCACTTT	TRBV15	TRBJ1-6	NA	NA
CASSERDSGGTRGPATDTQYF	TGTGCCAGCAGTGAAAGGGATAGCGGGGGGACCAGGGGGCCCGCCACAGATACGCAGTATTTT	TRBV2	TRBJ2-3	NA	TRBD2
CASSLNLGRGGFF	TGTGCCAGCAGCTTAAACCTCGGCAGGGGTGGGTTCTTC	TRBV7-2	TRBJ2-1	NA	NA
CASSPGQGIYTQYF	TGTGCCAGCAGCCCGGGACAGGGGATCTATACGCAGTATTTT	TRBV11-2	TRBJ2-3	few	TRBD1
CSAQAGGGNTGELFF	TGCAGCGCGCAAGCGGGGGGCGGGAACACCGGGGAGCTGTTTTTT	TRBV29-1	TRBJ2-2	once	TRBD2
CASSPLSGHEQYF	TGCGCCAGCAGCCCGCTGTCGGGCCACGAGCAGTACTTC	TRBV5-1	TRBJ2-7	NA	NA
CATSDLPGSIDDSYNEQFF	TGTGCCACCAGTGATTTGCCTGGCAGCATAGACGACTCCTACAATGAGCAGTTCTTC	TRBV24-1	TRBJ2-1	NA	NA
CASSLGQGAWEETQYF	TGCGCCAGCAGCCTAGGACAGGGGGCTTGGGAGGAGACCCAGTACTTC	TRBV5-1	TRBJ2-5	NA	TRBD1
CASSERPGAETQYF	TGTGCCAGCAGCGAGCGACCGGGGGCGGAGACCCAGTACTTC	TRBV9	TRBJ2-5	NA	NA
CASSFARGGDTQYF	TGTGCCAGCAGTTTCGCCAGGGGAGGGGATACGCAGTATTTT	TRBV6-2/TRBV6-3	TRBJ2-3	NA	NA
CASSTGTGRNSPLHF	TGTGCCAGCTCGACCGGGACAGGGCGCAATTCACCCCTCCACTTT	TRBV5-4	TRBJ1-6	few	TRBD1
CASSLGPGTGAFEQYF	TGTGCCAGCAGTTTAGGTCCCGGGACAGGGGCGTTCGAGCAGTACTTC	TRBV28	TRBJ2-7	NA	TRBD1
CASSYNGQGAYYEQYF	TGTGCCAGCAGTTACAACGGACAGGGGGCATACTACGAGCAGTACTTC	TRBV6-6	TRBJ2-7	NA	TRBD1
CASSWGLSSYNEQFF	TGTGCCAGCAGCTGGGGACTTAGCTCCTACAATGAGCAGTTCTTC	TRBV11-3	TRBJ2-1	NA	NA
CASSSPATYEQYF	TGTGCCAGCAGCTCCCCCGCGACCTACGAGCAGTACTTC	TRBV7-8	TRBJ2-7	NA	NA